This TCR beta chain was retrieved from a study of blood T cell repertoires in COVID-19. For the study at large: Donors in the United States, Italy and Spain gave samples during acute or convalescent COVID-19. Sample material is recorded as cDNA or gDNA derived from T cells, B-cell-depleted T cells, or PBMCs.

The germline V and J ends were trimmed by 5 bases and 4 bases, with 15 bases remaining between them. Looked up from germline, CDR1 is SEHNR and CDR2 is FQNEAQ (reference sequence). The CDR3 is 15 amino acids. Authors' analysis steps: It was from reference gene primer amplification that nucleated cell counts were estimated. Sequencing was performed with immunoSEQ multiplex PCR; in TCRdb, only in-frame clones are kept and a portion is missing. V and J calls and clone size are those listed in that table; D and trimming were worked out from the DNA. Here the sample spans 90,000 to 150,000 clones, around nine tenths being singletons.

This clonotype was obtained from a woman in her forties or fifties with acute or convalescent COVID-19. The chain employs TRBV7-9 and TRBJ1-3; possible D gene TRBD1, 6 bases. The sample was peripheral blood. The CDR3 DNA is TGTGCCAGCAGCCCCCAGGGGACCGTCGGAAACACCATATATTTT. Its translation: CASSPQGTVGNTIYF.